The sequence of this T cell receptor beta chain was determined in a study of blood T cell repertoires in COVID-19. Study-level background: In each case, the material was cDNA or gDNA derived from T cells, B-cell-depleted T cells, or PBMCs.

As originally analysed: Reference gene primer amplification in the assay estimated nucleated cell counts. Produced via immunoSEQ multiplex PCR; TCRdb's table is partial and in-frame only. Clone size and V and J calls were adopted from that table, with D and trimming inferred from the DNA. Of roughly 220,000 clones detected, around 80% appear once; the ten largest clones hold nearly 20%. Per germline, CDR1 MNHEY and CDR2 SVGAGI. The length of the CDR3 is 12 residues. With V trimmed by 8 bases and J by 5 bases, 3 bases remained unmatched. Specimen: peripheral blood. This TCR was sampled from a man aged 30 to 39 with active or convalescent COVID-19. The chain carries TRBV6-5 and TRBJ1-5; 7 bases are shared with TRBD1. CDR3 nucleotides: TGTGCCAGCTCCCAGGGGGATCAGCCCCAGCATTTT. Its translation: CASSQGDQPQHF.